Reported below is one TCR beta chain. The V end lost 3 bases, the J end lost 4 bases, and 16 bases lay between the germline ends. This CDR3 is built from 16 residues. CDR1 and CDR2 (germline): SGHTS, YDEGEE. The data are from a study of control samples from healthy donors and cancer patients. Here immunoSEQ multiplex PCR was the method, and the copy in TCRdb shows in-frame clones only, minus some. The sample has about 130,000 clones; around 96% are singletons. The chain has TRBV5-8 and TRBJ1-4, with a tentative D call TRBD1 (6 bases). The sequenced sample was blood. This clonotype was obtained from a man aged 25-40 years in good health. In nucleotides, the CDR3 is TGTGCCAGCAGCTGGCCAGGGACATCCCTTAATGAAAAACTGTTTTTT. Its protein product is CASSWPGTSLNEKLFF.